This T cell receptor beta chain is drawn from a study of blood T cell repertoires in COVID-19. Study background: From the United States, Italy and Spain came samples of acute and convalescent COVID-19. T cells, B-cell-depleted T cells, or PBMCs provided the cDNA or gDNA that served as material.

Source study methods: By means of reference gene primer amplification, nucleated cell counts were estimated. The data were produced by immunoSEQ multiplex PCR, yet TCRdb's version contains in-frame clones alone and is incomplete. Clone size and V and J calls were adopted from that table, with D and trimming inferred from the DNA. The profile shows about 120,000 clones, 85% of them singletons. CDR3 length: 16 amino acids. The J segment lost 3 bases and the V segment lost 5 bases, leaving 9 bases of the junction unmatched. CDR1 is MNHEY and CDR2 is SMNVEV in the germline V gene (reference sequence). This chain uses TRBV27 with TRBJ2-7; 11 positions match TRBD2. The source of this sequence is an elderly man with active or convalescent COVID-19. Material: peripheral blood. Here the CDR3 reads CASSPLAGGSVYEQYF. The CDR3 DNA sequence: TGTGCCAGCAGTCCCCTAGCGGGAGGCTCTGTCTACGAGCAGTACTTC.